A selection of T cell receptor beta chains follows, all from one sample in a study of blood T cells in healthy people across ages. In TCRdb, the 5' RACE reads were re-called with MiXCR into one record per CDR3 protein. The data contain more than 750,000 distinct CDR3 sequences, 25% to 30% of them seen just once; the ten biggest clones take up about a tenth. A further study also used this sample, focusing on T cells of mothers and their children.

Sample: blood. The source is a woman aged 40 to 50 in good health. CDR3s include the opening cysteine and the closing phenylalanine or tryptophan. Each record gives: J gene, D gene, clone size, V gene, CDR3 protein, CDR3 DNA. D genes are given only for firm matches. A row's size may be missing; if present it is once, few, many or a size class.

TRBJ2-5 - many TRBV4-1 CASSPLRHEAQYF TGCGCCAGCAGCCCCTTACGGCACGAGGCCCAGTACTTC
TRBJ1-2 - many TRBV12-3/TRBV12-4 CASSLAGQLTNYGYTF TGTGCCAGCAGTTTAGCGGGACAACTTACTAACTATGGCTACACCTTC
TRBJ2-1 TRBD2 - TRBV2 CASSQTSGPYNEQFF TGTGCCAGCAGTCAGACTAGCGGGCCCTACAATGAGCAGTTCTTC
TRBJ1-1 TRBD1 - TRBV6-5 CASSYSQGVNTEAFF TGTGCCAGCAGTTACTCGCAGGGGGTGAACACTGAAGCTTTCTTT
TRBJ1-3 - - TRBV6-5 CASRADISGNTIYF TGTGCCAGCAGGGCGGATATCTCTGGAAACACCATATATTTT
TRBJ1-2 TRBD1 many TRBV6-5 CASTPGGIGYTF TGTGCCAGCACCCCAGGGGGAATTGGCTACACCTTC
TRBJ2-4 - few TRBV27 CASRSYFLGEQYF TGTGCCAGCAGATCTTACTTTTTGGGGGAGCAGTACTTC
TRBJ2-5 - - TRBV20-1 CSAPPAPGPETQYF TGCAGTGCTCCCCCGGCCCCGGGCCCAGAGACCCAGTACTTC
TRBJ1-4 - many TRBV10-3 CAIGATNEKLFF TGTGCCATCGGGGCAACTAATGAAAAACTGTTTTTT
TRBJ2-5 - few TRBV20-1 CSARDVGETQYF TGCAGTGCTAGAGATGTCGGTGAGACCCAGTACTTC
TRBJ2-7 TRBD2 - TRBV7-2 CASSPGTSWGYEQYF TGTGCCAGCAGCCCGGGGACTAGTTGGGGCTACGAGCAGTACTTC
TRBJ2-7 TRBD1 - TRBV5-1 CASSLAGQNYEQYF TGCGCCAGCAGCTTGGCGGGACAGAACTACGAGCAGTACTTC
TRBJ2-6 - - TRBV7-9 CASSLDVGANVLTF TGTGCCAGCAGCTTAGATGTTGGGGCCAACGTCCTGACTTTC
TRBJ1-4 TRBD1 - TRBV7-9 CASSSRGQANEKLFF TGTGCCAGCAGCTCCCGGGGACAGGCAAATGAAAAACTGTTTTTT
TRBJ2-7 - many TRBV10-3 CAISTSQKSPGEQYF TGTGCCATCAGTACGTCACAGAAGTCCCCTGGCGAGCAGTACTTC
TRBJ1-2 - few TRBV4-1 CASSPVAGADGYTF TGCGCCAGCAGCCCCGTTGCAGGGGCCGATGGCTACACCTTC
TRBJ2-3 - - TRBV6-5 CASMGRARTDTQYF TGTGCCAGCATGGGAAGGGCTCGCACAGATACGCAGTATTTT
TRBJ2-1 - many TRBV5-5 CASSLDGNSYNEQFF TGTGCCAGCAGCTTGGACGGGAACTCCTACAATGAGCAGTTCTTC
TRBJ2-1 TRBD1 many TRBV20-1 CSARWTGKVNEQFF TGCAGTGCTAGATGGACAGGAAAAGTAAATGAGCAGTTCTTC
TRBJ2-7 - many TRBV7-2 CASSLAGRGSSYEQYF TGTGCCAGCAGCTTAGCGGGCAGGGGCAGCTCCTACGAGCAGTACTTC
TRBJ2-7 - - TRBV3-1 CASSLLGTASYEQYF TGTGCCAGCAGCCTATTGGGGACTGCCTCCTACGAGCAGTACTTC
TRBJ2-3 TRBD1 once TRBV20-1 CSAPGQGRDTQYF TGCAGTGCTCCGGGACAGGGGAGAGATACGCAGTATTTT
TRBJ1-2 - - TRBV20-1 CSASYRGNGYTF TGCAGTGCTAGCTACAGAGGGAATGGCTACACCTTC
TRBJ1-5 TRBD1 - TRBV20-1 CSASKQGIDQPQHF TGCAGTGCTTCAAAACAGGGGATTGATCAGCCCCAGCATTTT
TRBJ2-7 TRBD1 many TRBV4-2 CASSQETTGGIRRGEQYF TGTGCCAGCAGCCAAGAGACGACAGGGGGTATAAGGCGAGGCGAGCAGTACTTC
TRBJ2-1 TRBD1 few TRBV12-3/TRBV12-4 CASSQRAVTGNSQFF TGTGCCAGCAGTCAGAGGGCCGTGACAGGGAATTCGCAGTTCTTC
TRBJ2-5 - - TRBV7-9 CASSASGAQETLYF TGTGCCAGCAGCGCAAGCGGAGCCCAAGAGACCCTGTACTTC
TRBJ2-1 TRBD2 - TRBV11-3 CASSLIFGRPEQFF TGTGCCAGCAGCTTAATTTTCGGGAGGCCTGAGCAGTTCTTC
TRBJ2-3 TRBD1 few TRBV29-1 CSVGTGGSVDTQYF TGCAGCGTTGGGACAGGGGGCTCGGTAGATACGCAGTATTTT
TRBJ2-7 - - TRBV10-3 CAISWDNYEQYF TGTGCCATCAGTTGGGACAACTACGAGCAGTACTTC
TRBJ2-7 TRBD1 many TRBV5-1 CASTKGQTYEQYF TGCGCCAGCACCAAGGGACAGACCTACGAGCAGTACTTC
TRBJ1-1 TRBD1 - TRBV4-2 CASSRTDRVTEAFF TGTGCCAGCAGCCGCACAGACAGGGTCACTGAAGCTTTCTTT
TRBJ2-7 - many TRBV29-1 CSVAGVGATHEQYF TGCAGCGTCGCCGGGGTAGGGGCTACCCACGAGCAGTACTTC
TRBJ1-4 - few TRBV12-3/TRBV12-4 CASSLRGEEKLFF TGTGCCAGCAGTTTAAGGGGGGAAGAAAAACTGTTTTTT
TRBJ2-1 TRBD2 - TRBV9 CASSVVTSGGRNEQFF TGTGCCAGCAGCGTAGTAACTAGCGGGGGGCGGAATGAGCAGTTCTTC